Listed here are 3 T cell receptor beta chains from one sample, sequenced in a study of glioma-infiltrating T cells. Using RNA template, CDR3s of TCR alpha and beta were amplified with iRepertoire arm-PCR. TCRdb re-derived calls from the multiplex PCR reads in MiXCR, one entry per CDR3 protein. The sample holds around 170,000 distinct CDR3 sequences, 43% seen once. Sequenced material: glioma tissue, nonneoplastic brain tissue, or PBMCs (not recorded which). The receptors were gathered from a human donor with low-grade glioma or glioblastoma, undergoing nonglioma brain surgery, or in good health (not recorded which).

A word on this clonotype: A read error may be the cause here, since a much bigger clone is one base away. The final CDR3 position lacks the conserved phenylalanine or tryptophan, pointing to a likely read error. The genes are TRBV28 and TRBJ2-3; TRBD1 matches at 7 bases. Losses at the gene ends were 5 bases for V and 0 bases for J; bases not matched to a gene: 8. The CDR3 is 16 residues long. From germline, CDR1 is MDHEN and CDR2 SYDVKM. The CDR3: CASSTQQGPSTDTQYY. CDR3 coding DNA: TGTGCCAGCAGTACCCAACAGGGGCCCAGCACAGATACGCAGTATTAT.

The chain has TRBV12-3 or TRBV12-4 and TRBJ2-7; either TRBD1 or TRBD2 may fit D (5 bases each). The CDR3 runs to 13 residues. V was trimmed by 6 bases and J by 7 bases, leaving 16 bases between them. CDR3 amino acids: CASSRDRLEEQYF. DNA for the CDR3: TGTGCCAGCAGCCGGGACCGGTTAGAAGAGCAGTACTTC.

J is TRBJ2-3 and V is TRBV19, with unresolved D. Germline V CDR1 and CDR2: LNHDA, SQIVND (reference sequence). The V end was cut by 3 bases, the J end by 1 base, with 8 bases between. The CDR3 runs to 14 residues. The CDR3 loop reads CASSMELGTDTQYF. For the CDR3, the DNA is TGTGCCAGTAGTATGGAGTTGGGCACAGATACGCAGTATTTT.